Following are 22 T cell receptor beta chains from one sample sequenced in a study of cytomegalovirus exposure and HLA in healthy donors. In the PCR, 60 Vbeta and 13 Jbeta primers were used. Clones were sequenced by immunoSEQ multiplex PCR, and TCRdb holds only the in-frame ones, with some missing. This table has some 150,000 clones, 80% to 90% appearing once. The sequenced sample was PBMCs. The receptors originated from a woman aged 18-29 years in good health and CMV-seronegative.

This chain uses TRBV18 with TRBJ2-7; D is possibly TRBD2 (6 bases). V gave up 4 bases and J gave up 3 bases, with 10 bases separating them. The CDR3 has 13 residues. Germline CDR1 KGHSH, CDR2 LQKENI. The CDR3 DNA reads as TGTGCCAGCTCACGGGACTCCAACTACGAGCAGTACTTC. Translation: CASSRDSNYEQYF.

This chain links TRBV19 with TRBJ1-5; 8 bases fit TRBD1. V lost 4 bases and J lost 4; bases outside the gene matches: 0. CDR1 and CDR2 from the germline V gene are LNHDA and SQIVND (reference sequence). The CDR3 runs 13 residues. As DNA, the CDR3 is TGTGCCAGTAGTAGGGACAGGAATCAGCCCCAGCATTTT. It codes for CASSRDRNQPQHF. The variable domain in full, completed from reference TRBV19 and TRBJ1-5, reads DGGITQSPKYLFRKEGQNVTLSCEQNLNHDAMYWYRQDPGQGLRLIYYSQIVNDFQKGDIAEGYSVSREKKESFPLTVTSAQKNPTAFYLCASSRDRNQPQHFGDGTRLSIL.

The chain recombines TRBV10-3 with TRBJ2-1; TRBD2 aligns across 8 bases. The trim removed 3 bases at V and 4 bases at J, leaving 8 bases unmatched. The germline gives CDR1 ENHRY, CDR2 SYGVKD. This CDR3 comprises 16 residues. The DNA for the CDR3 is TGTGCCATCAGTGACCGAGCGGGAGAGTTTTACAATGAGCAGTTCTTC. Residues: CAISDRAGEFYNEQFF.

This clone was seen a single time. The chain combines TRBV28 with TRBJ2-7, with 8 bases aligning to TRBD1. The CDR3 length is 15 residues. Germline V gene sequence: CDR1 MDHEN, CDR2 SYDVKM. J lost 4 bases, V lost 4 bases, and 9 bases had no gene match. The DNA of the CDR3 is TGTGCCAGCAGTTCCCATGGGACAGGTACTTACGAGCAGTACTTC. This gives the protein CASSSHGTGTYEQYF.

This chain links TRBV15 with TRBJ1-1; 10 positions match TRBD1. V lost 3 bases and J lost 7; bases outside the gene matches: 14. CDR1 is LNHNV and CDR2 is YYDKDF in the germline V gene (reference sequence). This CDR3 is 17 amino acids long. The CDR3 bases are TGTGCCACCAGCAGTGCCGGGACAGGGGCGAGCGCATATGAAGCTTTCTTT. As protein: CATSSAGTGASAYEAFF.

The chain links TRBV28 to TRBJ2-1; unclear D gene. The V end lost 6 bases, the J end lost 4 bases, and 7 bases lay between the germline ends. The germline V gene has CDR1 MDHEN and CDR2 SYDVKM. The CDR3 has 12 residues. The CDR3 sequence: CASSEEYNEQFF. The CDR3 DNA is TGTGCCAGCAGCGAGGAATACAATGAGCAGTTCTTC. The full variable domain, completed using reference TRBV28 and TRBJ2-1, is DVKVTQSSRYLVKRTGEKVFLECVQDMDHENMFWYRQDPGLGLRLIYFSYDVKMKEKGDIPEGYSVSREKKERFSLILESASTNQTSMYLCASSEEYNEQFFGPGTRLTVL.

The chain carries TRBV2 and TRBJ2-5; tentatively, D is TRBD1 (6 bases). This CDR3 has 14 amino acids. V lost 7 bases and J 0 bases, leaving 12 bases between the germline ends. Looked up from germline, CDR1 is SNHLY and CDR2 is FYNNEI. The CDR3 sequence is CASKWTEYQETQYF. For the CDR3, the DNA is TGTGCCAGCAAGTGGACAGAGTACCAAGAGACCCAGTACTTC.

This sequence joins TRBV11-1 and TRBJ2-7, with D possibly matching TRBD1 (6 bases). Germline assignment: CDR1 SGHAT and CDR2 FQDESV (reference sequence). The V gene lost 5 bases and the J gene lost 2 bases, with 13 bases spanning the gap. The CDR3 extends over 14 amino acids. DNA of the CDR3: TGTGCCAGCAGCCGGACAGAGGCGGCCTACGAGCAGTACTTC. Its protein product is CASSRTEAAYEQYF.

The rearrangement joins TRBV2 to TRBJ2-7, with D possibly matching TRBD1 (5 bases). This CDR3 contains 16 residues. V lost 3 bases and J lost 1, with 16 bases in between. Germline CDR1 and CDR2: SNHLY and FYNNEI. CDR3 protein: CASSDTDSYKSYEQYF. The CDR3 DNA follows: TGTGCCAGCAGTGATACTGACAGCTACAAGTCCTACGAGCAGTACTTC.

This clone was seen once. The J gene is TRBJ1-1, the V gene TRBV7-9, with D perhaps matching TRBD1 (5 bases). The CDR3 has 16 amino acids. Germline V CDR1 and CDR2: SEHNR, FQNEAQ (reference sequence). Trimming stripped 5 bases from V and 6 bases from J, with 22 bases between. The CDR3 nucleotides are TGTGCCAGCAGCCACCCTTCAGGGAGGGGCGATCCTGAAGCTTTCTTT. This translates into CASSHPSGRGDPEAFF.

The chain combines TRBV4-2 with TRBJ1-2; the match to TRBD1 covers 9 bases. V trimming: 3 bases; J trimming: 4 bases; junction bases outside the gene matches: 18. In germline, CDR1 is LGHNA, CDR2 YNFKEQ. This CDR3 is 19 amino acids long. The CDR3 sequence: CASSHQPTGTGKAVYGYTF. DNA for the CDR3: TGTGCCAGCAGCCACCAGCCCACCGGGACAGGGAAGGCGGTCTATGGCTACACCTTC.

CDR3 bases: TGTGCCAGCAGCAGGAGAACAGGGCGCACAGATACGCAGTATTTT. Translating gives CASSRRTGRTDTQYF. The chain is built from TRBV11-3 and TRBJ2-3; D is possibly TRBD1 (6 bases). The germline V and J ends were trimmed by 5 bases and 1 base, with 13 bases remaining between them. CDR1 SGHNT and CDR2 YENEEA come from the germline V gene. The CDR3 consists of 15 residues.

The DNA for the CDR3 is TGTGCCAGTAGTGCGAGGGAACAGGGGAAAGGGGAGCTGTTTTTT. Protein: CASSAREQGKGELFF. This rearrangement joins TRBV19 to TRBJ2-2, with 7 bases identical to TRBD1. The V and J ends lost 5 bases and 8 bases, in that order; junction bases with no gene match: 11. The V gene's germline CDR1 is LNHDA and CDR2 SQIVND (reference sequence). CDR3 length: 15 amino acids.

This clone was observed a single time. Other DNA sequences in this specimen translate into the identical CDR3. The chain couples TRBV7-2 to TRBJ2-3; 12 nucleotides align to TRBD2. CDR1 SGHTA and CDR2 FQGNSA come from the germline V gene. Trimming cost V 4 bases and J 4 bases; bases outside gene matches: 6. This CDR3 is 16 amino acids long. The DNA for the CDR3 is TGTGCCAGCAGCTCGCGACTAGCGGGAGTTCCAGATACGCAGTATTTT. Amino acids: CASSSRLAGVPDTQYF.

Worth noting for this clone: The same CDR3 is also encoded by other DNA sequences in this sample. CDR3 in amino acids: CASSPDSYGYTF. The CDR3 DNA is TGTGCCAGCAGCCCGGACAGTTATGGCTACACCTTC. This chain uses TRBV28 with TRBJ1-2, with D perhaps TRBD1 (6 bases). Germline CDR1 is MDHEN and CDR2 is SYDVKM. With 6 bases removed from V and 5 bases from J, the gap between germline ends came to 10 bases. The CDR3 extends over 12 amino acids.

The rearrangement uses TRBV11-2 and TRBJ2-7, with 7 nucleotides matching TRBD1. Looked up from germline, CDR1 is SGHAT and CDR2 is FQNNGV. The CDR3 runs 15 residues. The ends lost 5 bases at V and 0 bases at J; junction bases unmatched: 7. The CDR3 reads CASSPRTGSSYEQYF. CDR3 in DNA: TGTGCCAGCAGCCCCCGGACAGGAAGCTCCTACGAGCAGTACTTC.

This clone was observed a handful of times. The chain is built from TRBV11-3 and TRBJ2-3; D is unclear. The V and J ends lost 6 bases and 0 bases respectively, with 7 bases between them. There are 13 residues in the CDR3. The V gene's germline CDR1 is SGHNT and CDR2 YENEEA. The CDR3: CASSPYSTDTQYF. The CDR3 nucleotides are TGTGCCAGCAGTCCCTATAGCACAGATACGCAGTATTTT.

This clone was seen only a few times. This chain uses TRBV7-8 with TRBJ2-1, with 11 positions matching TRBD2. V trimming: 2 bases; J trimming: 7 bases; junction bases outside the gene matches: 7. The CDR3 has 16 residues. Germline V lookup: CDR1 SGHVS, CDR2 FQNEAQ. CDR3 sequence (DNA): TGTGCCAGCAGCTTAAAGGCTAGCGGGAGGTATAATGAGCAGTTCTTC. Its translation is CASSLKASGRYNEQFF.

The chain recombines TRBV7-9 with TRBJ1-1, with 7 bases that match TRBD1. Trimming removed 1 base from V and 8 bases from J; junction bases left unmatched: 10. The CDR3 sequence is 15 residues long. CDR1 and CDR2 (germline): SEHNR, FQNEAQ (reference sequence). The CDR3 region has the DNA TGTGCCAGCAGCTTAGGCGCGGGGGGGACAGTCGAAGCTTTCTTT. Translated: CASSLGAGGTVEAFF.

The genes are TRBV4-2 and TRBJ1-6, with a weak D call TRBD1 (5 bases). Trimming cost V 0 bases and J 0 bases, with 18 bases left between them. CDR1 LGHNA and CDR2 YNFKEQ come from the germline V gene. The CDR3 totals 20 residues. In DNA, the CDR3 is TGTGCCAGCAGCCAAGATCGAGCCAGTGCCACAGGCTCCTATAATTCACCCCTCCACTTT. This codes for CASSQDRASATGSYNSPLHF.

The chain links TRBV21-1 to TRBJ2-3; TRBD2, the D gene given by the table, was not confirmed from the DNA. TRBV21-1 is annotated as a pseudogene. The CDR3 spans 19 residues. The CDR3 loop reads CASSGLTSGEAVGTDTQYF. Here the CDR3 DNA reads TGTGCCAGCAGCGGTTTGACTAGCGGGGAGGCAGTCGGCACAGATACGCAGTATTTT.

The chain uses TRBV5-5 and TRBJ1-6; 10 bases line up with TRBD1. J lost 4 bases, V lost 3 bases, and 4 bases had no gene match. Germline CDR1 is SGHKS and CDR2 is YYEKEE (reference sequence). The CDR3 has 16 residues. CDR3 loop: CASSSWTGGYNSPLHF. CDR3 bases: TGTGCCAGCAGCTCATGGACAGGGGGTTATAATTCACCCCTCCACTTT. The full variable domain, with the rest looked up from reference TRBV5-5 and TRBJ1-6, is DAGVTQSPTHLIKTRGQQVTLRCSPISGHKSVSWYQQVLGQGPQFIFQYYEKEERGRGNFPDRFSARQFPNYSSELNVNALLLGDSALYLCASSSWTGGYNSPLHFGNGTRLTVT.